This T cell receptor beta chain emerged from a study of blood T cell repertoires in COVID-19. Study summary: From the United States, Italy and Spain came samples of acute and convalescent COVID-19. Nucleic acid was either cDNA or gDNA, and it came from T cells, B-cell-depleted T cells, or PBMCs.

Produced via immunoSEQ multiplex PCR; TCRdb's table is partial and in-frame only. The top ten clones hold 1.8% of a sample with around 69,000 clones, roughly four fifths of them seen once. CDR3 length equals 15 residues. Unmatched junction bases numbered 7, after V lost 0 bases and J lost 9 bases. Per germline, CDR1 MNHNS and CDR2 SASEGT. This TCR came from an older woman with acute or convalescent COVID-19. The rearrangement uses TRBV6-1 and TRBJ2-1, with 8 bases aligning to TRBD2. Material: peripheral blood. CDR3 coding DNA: TGTGCCAGCAGTGAAGCAAGGACTAGCATCGGTGAGCAGTTCTTC. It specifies CASSEARTSIGEQFF.